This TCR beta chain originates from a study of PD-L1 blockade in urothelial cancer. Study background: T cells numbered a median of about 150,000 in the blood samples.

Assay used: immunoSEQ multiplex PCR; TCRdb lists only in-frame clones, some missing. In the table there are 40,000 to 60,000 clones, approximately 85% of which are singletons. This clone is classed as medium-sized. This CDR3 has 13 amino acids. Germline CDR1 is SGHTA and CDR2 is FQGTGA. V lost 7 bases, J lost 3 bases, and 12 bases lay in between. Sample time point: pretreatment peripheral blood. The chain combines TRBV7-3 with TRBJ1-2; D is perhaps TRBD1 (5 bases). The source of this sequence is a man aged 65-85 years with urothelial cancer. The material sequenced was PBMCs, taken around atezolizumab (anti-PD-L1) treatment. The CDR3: CASTLGGDYGYTF. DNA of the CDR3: TGTGCCAGCACCCTCGGAGGGGACTATGGCTACACCTTC.